Shown below are 29 T cell receptor beta chains from a single sample sequenced in a study of OX40 agonist ivuxolimab in advanced cancers. Generated by immunoSEQ multiplex PCR, the TCRdb table keeps only in-frame clones and is missing some. The sample holds 35,000 to 50,000 clones; around 86% are singletons and the top ten take 35%. The sample consisted of CD4+ or CD8+ T cells sorted from blood, taken in a trial of the OX40 agonist ivuxolimab. These receptor sequences come from an adult with an advanced solid tumor such as melanoma, head and neck, liver or kidney cancer.

The chain recombines TRBV7-3 with TRBJ1-2; no reliable D call. CDR3 size: 13 residues. From germline, CDR1 is SGHTA and CDR2 FQGTGA. The ends were cut back, 5 bases at V and 2 bases at J, with 9 bases in the middle. CDR3: CASSGLLNYGYTF. The CDR3 DNA sequence: TGTGCCAGCAGCGGGTTGCTAAACTATGGCTACACCTTC. The full variable domain, in which reference TRBV7-3 and TRBJ1-2 provide the parts outside the CDR3, is GAGVSQTPSNKVTEKGKYVELRCDPISGHTALYWYRQSLGQGPEFLIYFQGTGAADDSGLPNDRFFAVRPEGSVSTLKIQRTERGDSAVYLCASSGLLNYGYTFGSGTRLTVV.

V usage is TRBV5-4 and J usage is TRBJ2-7, with D unclear. CDR1 is SGHNT, CDR2 YYREEE, per germline (reference sequence). The CDR3 runs to 13 residues. The V end lost 4 bases, the J end lost 0 bases, and 8 bases lay between the germline ends. CDR3 amino acids: CASSPPASYEQYF. The CDR3 region has the DNA TGTGCCAGCAGCCCACCCGCCTCCTACGAGCAGTACTTC. Looking up the rest from reference TRBV5-4 and TRBJ2-7 gives the full variable domain: ETGVTQSPTHLIKTRGQQVTLRCSSQSGHNTVSWYQQALGQGPQFIFQYYREEENGRGNFPPRFSGLQFPNYSSELNVNALELDDSALYLCASSPPASYEQYFGPGTRLTVT.

The chain combines TRBV19 with TRBJ2-2; D may be TRBD2 (5 bases). The CDR3 has 13 residues. With 8 bases removed from V and 7 bases from J, the gap between germline ends came to 14 bases. Germline V gene data show CDR1 as LNHDA and CDR2 as SQIVND (reference sequence). DNA of the CDR3: TGTGCCAGTCGGGAATCGGAATTCGGGGAGCTGTTTTTT. The encoded protein is CASRESEFGELFF.

The rearrangement links TRBV9 to TRBJ2-1; possibly TRBD1 or TRBD2 for D (6 bases each). The V gene lost 1 base and the J gene lost 7 bases, with 15 bases spanning the gap. CDR1 is SGDLS and CDR2 is YYNGEE in the germline V gene. The CDR3 covers 15 residues. CDR3 in amino acids: CASSVYGGTGNEQFF. DNA of the CDR3: TGTGCCAGCAGCGTATACGGGGGCACGGGAAATGAGCAGTTCTTC. Full variable domain (rest looked up from reference TRBV9 and TRBJ2-1): DSGVTQTPKHLITATGQRVTLRCSPRSGDLSVYWYQQSLDQGLQFLIQYYNGEERAKGNILERFSAQQFPDLHSELNLSSLELGDSALYFCASSVYGGTGNEQFFGPGTRLTVL.

V and J are TRBV5-1 and TRBJ1-4; TRBD1 matches 8 bases. The V segment lost 0 bases and the J segment 4 bases; nucleotides outside the gene matches: 5. This CDR3 is 16 amino acids long. Germline V lookup: CDR1 SGHRS, CDR2 YFSETQ. CDR3 nucleotide sequence: TGCGCCAGCAGCTTGGGGCAGGGGGCCTATAATGAAAAACTGTTTTTT. It codes for CASSLGQGAYNEKLFF.

V and J are TRBV7-9 and TRBJ2-2; 7 nucleotides match TRBD1. Germline CDR1 reads SEHNR; CDR2 reads FQNEAQ (reference sequence). CDR3 length: 15 residues. V was pared by 2 bases and J by 6 bases, with 6 bases of the junction left unmatched. As DNA, the CDR3 is TGTGCCAGCAGCTTAACCACCGACAGGGCCGGGGAGCTGTTTTTT. Its translation is CASSLTTDRAGELFF.

The chain has TRBV2 and TRBJ1-5; 7 bases map to TRBD1. Germline V lookup: CDR1 SNHLY, CDR2 FYNNEI. The CDR3 has 14 amino acids. The ends lost 4 bases at V and 7 bases at J; junction bases unmatched: 7. CDR3 in amino acids: CASSGQGRGQPQHF. The CDR3 DNA reads as TGTGCCAGCAGTGGACAGGGCCGGGGACAGCCCCAGCATTTT.

This clone was observed a single time. DNA for the CDR3: TGTGCCAGCAGCGGACGGGATCCCCAAGAGACCCAGTACTTC. Amino acid sequence: CASSGRDPQETQYF. The chain has TRBV9 and TRBJ2-5, with D perhaps TRBD2 (5 bases). With 3 bases removed from V and 1 base from J, the gap between germline ends came to 10 bases. CDR3 length: 14 residues. Germline CDR1 reads SGDLS; CDR2 reads YYNGEE.

The J gene is TRBJ1-3, the V gene TRBV6-1; no definite D call. Germline V gene data show CDR1 as MNHNS and CDR2 as SASEGT. There are 12 residues in the CDR3. V lost 1 base and J 4 bases, leaving 2 bases between the germline ends. The CDR3 sequence is CASSEGGNTIYF. CDR3 bases: TGTGCCAGCAGTGAAGGGGGAAACACCATATATTTT.

The rearrangement uses TRBV18 and TRBJ1-2; tentatively, D is TRBD1 (6 bases). Looked up from germline, CDR1 is KGHSH and CDR2 is LQKENI. The CDR3 contains 15 residues. V lost 3 bases and J 3 bases, leaving 14 bases between the germline ends. The DNA of the CDR3 is TGTGCCAGCTCACCGTATACAGGGTGGGACTATGGCTACACCTTC. As protein: CASSPYTGWDYGYTF.

V gene TRBV6-6 combines with J gene TRBJ2-5; TRBD2 agrees at 10 bases. The V and J ends lost 8 bases and 3 bases, in that order; junction bases with no gene match: 12. From germline, CDR1 is MNHNY and CDR2 SVGAGI (reference sequence). CDR3 size: 16 residues. CDR3 sequence (DNA): TGTGCCAGCCGGAACGGCCTAGGACTAGCGGAAGAGACCCAGTACTTC. Translation: CASRNGLGLAEETQYF.

The CDR3 protein is CASSKEGSRGQPQHF. CDR3 nucleotide sequence: TGTGCCAGCAGCAAAGAAGGATCTCGGGGTCAGCCCCAGCATTTT. The genes are TRBV21-1 and TRBJ1-5. TRBV21-1 counts as a pseudogene. This CDR3 has 15 residues.

The chain uses TRBV18 and TRBJ1-4; unclear D gene. Trimming shortened V by 3 bases and J by 0 bases, and 11 bases separated the two germline ends. CDR1 and CDR2 (germline): KGHSH, LQKENI. CDR3 length: 16 amino acids. This CDR3 is CASSPQNGATNEKLFF. Here the CDR3 DNA reads TGTGCCAGCTCACCTCAAAACGGTGCAACTAATGAAAAACTGTTTTTT.

The chain recombines TRBV4-1 with TRBJ2-5, with TRBD1 identical over 11 bases. CDR1 is MGHRA, CDR2 YSYEKL, per germline. Trimming removed 4 bases from V and 5 bases from J; junction bases left unmatched: 9. The CDR3 extends over 16 amino acids. The CDR3 sequence: CASSPGPGTGGETQYF. The CDR3 nucleotides are TGCGCCAGCAGCCCGGGCCCCGGGACAGGGGGTGAGACCCAGTACTTC.

CDR3 loop: CASSYGSGRRSYEQYF. CDR3 DNA: TGTGCCAGCAGCTACGGGAGCGGGAGACGGTCCTACGAGCAGTACTTC. V is TRBV7-9 and J is TRBJ2-7; 8 nucleotides agree with TRBD2. With V trimmed by 4 bases and J by 1 base, 9 bases remained unmatched. This CDR3 comprises 16 residues. CDR1 is SEHNR, CDR2 FQNEAQ, per germline (reference sequence). The full variable domain, with the rest looked up from reference TRBV7-9 and TRBJ2-7, is DTGVSQNPRHKITKRGQNVTFRCDPISEHNRLYWYRQTLGQGPEFLTYFQNEAQLEKSRLLSDRFSAERPKGSFSTLEIQRTEQGDSAMYLCASSYGSGRRSYEQYFGPGTRLTVT.

The chain uses TRBV2 and TRBJ2-7; 7 bases agree with TRBD2. The CDR3 runs to 13 residues. J was trimmed by 7 bases and V by 5 bases; bases with no gene match: 8. The germline CDR1 and CDR2 sequences are SNHLY and FYNNEI. The CDR3 DNA is TGTGCCAGCAGTAGAGCGGGGTCGGGGGAGCAGTACTTC. Translated, it gives CASSRAGSGEQYF.

This clone showed up just once. The chain couples TRBV19 to TRBJ2-1; a weak D match, TRBD1 (6 bases). Trimming took off 3 bases at V and 3 bases at J, with 12 bases between the two ends. This CDR3 is 15 amino acids long. The germline CDR1 and CDR2 sequences are LNHDA and SQIVND (reference sequence). The CDR3 nucleotides are TGTGCCAGTAGTATGGGGCAGGGGTTCTACAATGAGCAGTTCTTC. As protein: CASSMGQGFYNEQFF.

The rearrangement links TRBV19 to TRBJ1-1; 8 bases are a match to TRBD1. Germline CDR1 is LNHDA and CDR2 is SQIVND (reference sequence). With V trimmed by 7 bases and J by 5 bases, 15 bases remained unmatched. This CDR3 comprises 16 residues. The CDR3 region is CASKIGQGARGTEAFF. As DNA, the CDR3 is TGTGCCAGTAAAATCGGGCAGGGGGCCCGTGGTACTGAAGCTTTCTTT.

CDR3 in amino acids: CASSLGGVNYGYTF. In nucleotides, the CDR3 is TGTGCCAGCAGCTTAGGGGGAGTAAACTATGGCTACACCTTC. V usage is TRBV7-3 and J usage is TRBJ1-2, with D possibly TRBD1 on 5 matching bases. CDR1 and CDR2 from the germline V gene are SGHTA and FQGTGA. The CDR3 runs to 14 residues. The germline V and J ends were trimmed by 2 bases and 2 bases, with 9 bases remaining between them.

The genes are TRBV6-6 and TRBJ1-1, with a weak D call TRBD1 (5 bases). The CDR3 has 14 amino acids. Germline V gives CDR1 MNHNY, CDR2 SVGAGI (reference sequence). V was cut by 3 bases and J by 4 bases, with 12 bases left in between. CDR3 nucleotide sequence: TGTGCCAGCAGTTATGGGGGTTTGACCACTGAAGCTTTCTTT. It encodes CASSYGGLTTEAFF.

The V call is TRBV5-1, the J call TRBJ1-2; the D is unclear. The CDR3 totals 14 residues. The V and J ends lost 6 bases and 6 bases respectively, with 18 bases between them. Germline CDR1 and CDR2: SGHRS and YFSETQ. CDR3 nucleotide sequence: TGCGCCAGCACCCCCTACTTAGGGCGTAATGGCTACACCTTC. This codes for CASTPYLGRNGYTF.

V usage is TRBV7-9 and J usage is TRBJ2-1; D not certain. The CDR3 runs 16 residues. V shed 0 bases and J shed 4 bases, with 13 bases lying between them. Germline V gene data show CDR1 as SEHNR and CDR2 as FQNEAQ (reference sequence). The CDR3 region is CASSLAVSPSYNEQFF. The DNA of the CDR3 is TGTGCCAGCAGCTTAGCCGTATCGCCTTCATACAATGAGCAGTTCTTC.

The CDR3: CAWSVPGQYNSPLHF. The CDR3 DNA sequence: TGTGCCTGGAGTGTCCCGGGACAGTATAATTCACCCCTCCACTTT. The rearrangement joins TRBV30 to TRBJ1-6, with TRBD1 identical over 7 bases. V lost 0 bases to trimming and J lost 4 bases; unmatched junction nucleotides: 3. Germline V CDR1 and CDR2: GTSNPN, SVGIG (reference sequence). The CDR3 has 15 residues.

The rearrangement uses TRBV5-5 and TRBJ1-4; tentative D call: TRBD1 (5 bases). The V end was cut by 3 bases, the J end by 10 bases, with 19 bases between. CDR1 and CDR2 from the germline V gene are SGHKS and YYEKEE (reference sequence). This CDR3 contains 15 residues. CDR3 sequence: CASSSEGNQMGKLFF. CDR3 in DNA: TGTGCCAGCAGCTCGGAGGGGAATCAGATGGGAAAACTGTTTTTT.

This clone was seen only a few times. This chain joins TRBV4-2 and TRBJ2-2; 11 bases are shared with TRBD2. The CDR3 runs 18 residues. Germline assignment: CDR1 LGHNA and CDR2 YNFKEQ. The V gene end was trimmed by 4 bases and the J gene end by 4 bases; junction bases not matched to a gene: 11. The CDR3 loop is CASSLGGISGGGTGELFF. CDR3 sequence (DNA): TGTGCCAGCAGCCTAGGTGGGATTAGCGGGGGGGGCACCGGGGAGCTGTTTTTT.

The CDR3 region is CASGPPKGGLAGGSSYNEQFF. The CDR3 DNA sequence: TGTGCCAGCGGACCTCCAAAGGGGGGACTAGCGGGAGGGAGCTCCTACAATGAGCAGTTCTTC. The chain is built from TRBV21-1 and TRBJ2-1; the table's D call of TRBD2 was not tested on the DNA. TRBV21-1 is recorded as a pseudogene. The CDR3 is 21 amino acids.

This clone was seen only a few times. CDR3 sequence: CAWTRETEAFF. The DNA for the CDR3 is TGTGCCTGGACCAGGGAGACTGAAGCTTTCTTT. The rearrangement joins TRBV30 to TRBJ1-1; a possible D gene is TRBD1 (5 bases). V dropped 4 bases and J dropped 5 bases, with 8 bases sitting between them. Germline CDR1 reads GTSNPN; CDR2 reads SVGIG (reference sequence). This CDR3 comprises 11 residues.

This chain joins TRBV9 and TRBJ1-6; D gene ambiguous. V was clipped by 4 bases and J by 8 bases, with 13 bases between them. The CDR3 runs to 14 residues. CDR1 is SGDLS and CDR2 is YYNGEE in the germline V gene. The CDR3 DNA sequence: TGTGCCAGCAGCTTCGACCCTATAGATTCACCCCTCCACTTT. Its translation: CASSFDPIDSPLHF.

The chain employs TRBV7-3 and TRBJ1-5; no reliable D call. Per germline, CDR1 SGHTA and CDR2 FQGTGA. This CDR3 contains 14 residues. V gave up 2 bases and J gave up 5 bases, with 10 bases separating them. The CDR3 here is CASSLGRRDQPQHF. The DNA for the CDR3 is TGTGCCAGCAGCTTAGGGAGGCGAGATCAGCCCCAGCATTTT.